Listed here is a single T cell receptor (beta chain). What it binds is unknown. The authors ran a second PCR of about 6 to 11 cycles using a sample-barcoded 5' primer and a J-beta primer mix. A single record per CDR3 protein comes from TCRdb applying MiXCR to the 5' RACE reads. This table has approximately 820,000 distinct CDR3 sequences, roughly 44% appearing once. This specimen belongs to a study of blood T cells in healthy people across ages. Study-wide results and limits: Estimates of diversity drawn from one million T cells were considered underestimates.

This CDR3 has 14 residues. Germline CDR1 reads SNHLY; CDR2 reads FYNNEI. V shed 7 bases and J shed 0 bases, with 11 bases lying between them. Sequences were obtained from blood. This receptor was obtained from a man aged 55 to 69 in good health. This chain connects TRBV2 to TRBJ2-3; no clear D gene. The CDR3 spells CASILAISTDTQYF. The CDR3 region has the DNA TGTGCCAGCATTCTCGCTATTAGCACAGATACGCAGTATTTT.